This T cell receptor beta chain appears in the sequencing data of a study of shared clonotypes between healthy human individuals. Germline values: CDR1 LNHDA, CDR2 SQIVND (reference sequence). Trimming removed 6 bases from V and 5 bases from J; junction bases left unmatched: 9. The CDR3 extends over 15 amino acids. Only one count was recorded for this clone. The antigen is not known. General observations from the study: Rarefaction demonstrated incomplete sorted-subset sequencing despite large depth.

Sorted-subset replicate PCRs used roughly 220 ng DNA, about 30,000 T cell genomes. The protocol was immunoSEQ multiplex PCR, while the TCRdb copy is restricted to in-frame clones and leaves out a portion. The data show 180,000 or so clones, approximately 92% seen once. This receptor was obtained from a woman in her twenties or thirties in good health. The chain recombines TRBV19 with TRBJ2-2, with 7 bases aligning to TRBD1. Sequencing was performed on naive CD4+ T cells sorted from blood. Subset described: CD45RA+ positively selected. The CDR3 nucleotides are TGTGCCAGTAGCGAGATACAGGGGCGAACCGGGGAGCTGTTTTTT. It specifies CASSEIQGRTGELFF.